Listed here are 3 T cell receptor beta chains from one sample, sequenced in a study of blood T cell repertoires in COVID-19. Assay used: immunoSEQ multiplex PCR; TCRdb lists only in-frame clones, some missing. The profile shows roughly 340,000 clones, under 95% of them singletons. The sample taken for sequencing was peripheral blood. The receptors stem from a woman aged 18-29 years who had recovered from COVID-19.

CDR3 loop: CASSQRRYRVPNSPLHF. CDR3 nucleotide sequence: TGTGCCAGCAGTCAGCGCCGATACAGGGTCCCGAATTCACCCCTCCACTTT. The rearrangement links TRBV11-3 to TRBJ1-6; perhaps TRBD1 as D (6 bases). CDR1 SGHNT and CDR2 YENEEA come from the germline V gene. CDR3 length: 17 amino acids. The V end was cut by 6 bases, the J end by 7 bases, with 22 bases between.

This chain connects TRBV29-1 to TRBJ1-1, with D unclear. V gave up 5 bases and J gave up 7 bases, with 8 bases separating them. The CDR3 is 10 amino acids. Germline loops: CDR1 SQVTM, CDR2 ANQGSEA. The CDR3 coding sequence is TGCAGCGTTCGGGAAAATGAAGCTTTCTTT. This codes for CSVRENEAFF.

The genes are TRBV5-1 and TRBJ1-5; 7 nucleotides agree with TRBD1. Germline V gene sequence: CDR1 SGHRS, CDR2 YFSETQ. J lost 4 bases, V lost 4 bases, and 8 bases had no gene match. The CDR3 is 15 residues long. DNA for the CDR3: TGCGCCAGCAGCCCTGAGGGACAGAATAATCAGCCCCAGCATTTT. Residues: CASSPEGQNNQPQHF.